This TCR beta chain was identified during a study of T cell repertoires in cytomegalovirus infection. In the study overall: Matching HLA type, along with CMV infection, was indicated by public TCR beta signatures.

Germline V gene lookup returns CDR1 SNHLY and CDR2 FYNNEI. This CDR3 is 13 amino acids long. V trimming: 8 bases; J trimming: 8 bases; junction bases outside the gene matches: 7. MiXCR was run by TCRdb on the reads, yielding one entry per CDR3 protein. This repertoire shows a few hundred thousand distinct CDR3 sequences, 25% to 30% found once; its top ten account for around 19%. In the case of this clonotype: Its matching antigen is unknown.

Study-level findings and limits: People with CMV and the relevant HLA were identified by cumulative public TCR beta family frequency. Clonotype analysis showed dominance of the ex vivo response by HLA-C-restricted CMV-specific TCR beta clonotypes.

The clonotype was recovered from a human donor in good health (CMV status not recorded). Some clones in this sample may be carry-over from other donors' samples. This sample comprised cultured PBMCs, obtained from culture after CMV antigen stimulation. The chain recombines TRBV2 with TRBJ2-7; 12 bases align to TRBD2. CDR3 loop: CASRTSGESKQYF. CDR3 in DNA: TGTGCCAGCCGGACTAGCGGGGAATCAAAGCAGTACTTC.